This TCR beta chain originates from a study of T cells in Graves' hyperthyroidism and ophthalmopathy (dated by TCRdb to the late 2010s). With respect to the entire study: Peripheral blood samples were taken at initial diagnosis, before any treatment was given. A discovery cohort of roughly 100 patients, about 40 with Graves' ophthalmopathy and more than 55 with stable Graves' hyperthyroidism, was used to find distinguishing TCR V-J signatures. Prospective prediction of ophthalmopathy was tested in an independent validation cohort consisting of some 18 hyperthyroidism patients and approximately 16 patients who later progressed to ophthalmopathy. For training and testing, the 100 or so patients in the discovery cohort were randomly divided in a 7:3 ratio. In six Graves' hyperthyroidism patients, the study also compared T-cell repertoires from thyroid tissue with T-cell repertoires from blood. After blood sampling, hyperthyroidism patients were treated with methimazole at a starting dose of 30 mg daily, and ophthalmopathy patients were treated with high-dose intravenous methylprednisolone. TCR Vbeta CDR3 sequencing of 140 or so peripheral blood samples (43 ophthalmopathy, around 80 hyperthyroidism and some 17 progressor patients) is reported in the paper. Study-level results and caveats: A 13 V-J signature model separated ophthalmopathy from stable hyperthyroidism, with approximately 86% sensitivity and approximately 81% specificity in cross-validation and 80%/75% in testing. In validation, the model predicted progression to ophthalmopathy with approximately 71% sensitivity and approximately 78% specificity, a median of 6.5 months before onset. Most expanded thyroid clonotypes (frequency above 0.001) were also detected in blood, a finding suggesting that blood repertoires may reflect thyroid immune responses. No statistical method was used to set the sample size in advance, and investigators knew the group allocation.

A patient counted as having stable Graves' hyperthyroidism if no progression to ophthalmopathy occurred over 18 months of follow-up. Hyperthyroidism patients were newly diagnosed, had a disease duration of under 2 months, and were aged 18 to 65 years. Patients with uncontrolled infections, other autoimmune diseases, pregnancy or lactation were excluded. Clinical symptoms, serum thyroxine and TRAb, thyroid ultrasound, and orbital computed tomography formed the basis for the diagnoses. Ficoll-Paque density gradient centrifugation was used to isolate PBMCs from under 11 ml of fresh peripheral blood. Total RNA was extracted with Trizol reagent, and quality was checked on an Agilent 2100 Bioanalyzer. The TCR beta CDR3 regions were amplified from RNA transcripts. A first-round RT-PCR of the TCR CDR3 used the HTBI primer set with the Qiagen OneStep RT-PCR kit. Libraries were constructed in a second round of multiplex PCR, after which size selection and purification were carried out. Libraries were sequenced paired-end with 100 bp reads on an Illumina HiSeq2000. As for the authors' bioinformatics: Raw data were processed with SOAPnuke, discarding reads with adapters, uncalled bases, mean Phred below 15, or no exact constant-primer or identifier match. COPE v1.2.5 was used to merge the high-quality paired reads, and each unique nucleotide sequence was defined as a clonotype. MiTCR v1.1 was used to align clonotypes to the IMGT TRBV, TRBD and TRBJ reference segments. Analysis was restricted to V-J combinations with a frequency above 0.0001, which covered about 99% of repertoires. A TCS score was defined as the ratio between F50 (clonal expansion) and ExV (chaos), using BLOSUM62-based TCRdist between CDR3 peptides within each V-J. Welch's t-statistics and random forest reduced 500 to 550 V-J features to 10 to 15, which were used in a naive Bayes classifier (R e1071). Starting from the raw public reads, TCRdb applied fastp trimming at Q25, assembled clones with MiXCR and retained in-frame beta chains. Duplicate CDR3 protein sequences are folded into a single record with the most common DNA and genes. TCRdb's processing, not the study's, gives the V and J calls here. The sample has hundreds of thousands of distinct CDR3 sequences on record, approximately 25% of them singletons. The ten top clones hold roughly 80% of the sample.

A few counts support this clonotype. Its antigen has not been determined. It has no much larger one-base neighbor in the sample; base qualities were not kept. What was sequenced was blood. The TCR comes from a man aged 50 or older with Graves' hyperthyroidism.

The CDR3 protein: CASSSRGTMSTGELFF. The bases read TGTGCCAGCAGCTCTCGGGGGACCATGAGTACCGGGGAGCTGTTTTTT. The rearrangement combines TRBV7-3 with TRBJ2-2; a tentative D call is TRBD2 (6 bases match). The germline V gene provides CDR1 SGHTA and CDR2 FQGTGA. V is clipped by 4 bases and J by 5 bases, and the sequence between their germline boundaries is 17 bases long. From the cysteine up to the phenylalanine, the CDR3 has a length of 16 residues. The retained sequence is limited to the CDR3, 48 bases, with the frame set at the first base.